These 16 T cell receptor beta chains were sequenced from one sample in a study of cytomegalovirus exposure and HLA in healthy donors. The study ran its PCR with 60 Vbeta and 13 Jbeta primers. TCRdb's copy holds only in-frame clones and misses some; the assay was immunoSEQ multiplex PCR. Seen here are under 150,000 clones, roughly 84% observed once, and the top ten hold approximately 2.5%. Material for sequencing was PBMCs. These receptors were obtained from a man aged 45-60 years in good health and CMV-seronegative.

This chain links TRBV6-6 with TRBJ2-7; D possibly corresponds to TRBD2 (6 bases). This CDR3 is 14 amino acids long. Germline loops: CDR1 MNHNY, CDR2 SVGAGI (reference sequence). Trimming removed 5 bases from V and 6 bases from J, with 17 bases in between. This CDR3 reads CASSAGGAWGEQYF. In nucleotides, the CDR3 is TGTGCCAGCAGTGCTGGAGGGGCGTGGGGCGAGCAGTACTTC.

The rearrangement uses TRBV5-1 and TRBJ2-5, with 8 bases aligning to TRBD2. This CDR3 is 15 amino acids long. Germline V lookup: CDR1 SGHRS, CDR2 YFSETQ. V lost 4 bases, J lost 3 bases, and 8 bases stayed unmatched. The DNA of the CDR3 is TGCGCCAGCAGCCCGGGGGGGTCGATGGAAGAGACCCAGTACTTC. Translating it yields CASSPGGSMEETQYF.

This clone has a single count. J is TRBJ1-2 and V is TRBV4-1, with D hard to call. Germline V lookup: CDR1 MGHRA, CDR2 YSYEKL. There are 14 residues in the CDR3. V was shortened by 3 bases and J by 3 bases, with 11 bases between the two germline ends. The CDR3 sequence: CASSHKDGDYGYTF. CDR3 DNA: TGCGCCAGCAGCCATAAGGACGGGGACTATGGCTACACCTTC.

The CDR3 loop reads CASSTADRGRNYGYTF. CDR3 in DNA: TGCGCCAGCAGCACCGCGGACAGGGGCCGAAACTATGGCTACACCTTC. The rearrangement links TRBV5-1 to TRBJ1-2, with 9 bases lining up with TRBD1. The CDR3 is 16 amino acids. Unmatched junction bases numbered 9, after V lost 4 bases and J lost 2 bases. CDR1 is SGHRS, CDR2 YFSETQ, per germline.

The chain joins TRBV4-1 to TRBJ2-3; 7 bases are a match to TRBD2. V shed 2 bases and J 4 bases; nucleotides not matched to a gene: 3. The CDR3 runs 14 residues. Germline V CDR1 and CDR2: MGHRA, YSYEKL. This CDR3 is CASSQSGLADTQYF. CDR3 bases: TGCGCCAGCAGCCAATCCGGACTAGCAGATACGCAGTATTTT.

The CDR3 DNA reads as TGTGCCAGCAGCGTTGGAACGGGGGAGACCCAGTACTTC. Protein sequence: CASSVGTGETQYF. The rearrangement links TRBV9 to TRBJ2-5; possibly TRBD2 for D (5 bases). CDR1 SGDLS and CDR2 YYNGEE come from the germline V gene. V gave up 2 bases and J gave up 5 bases, with 10 bases separating them. CDR3 length: 13 residues.

In the case of this clone: Sequence at one end of the junction differs from germline and may be a read error. This sequence joins TRBV7-9 and TRBJ2-7; TRBD1 agrees at 7 bases. CDR3 size: 12 residues. CDR1 and CDR2 from the germline V gene are SEHNR and FQNEAQ (reference sequence). The CDR3 reads CAGSQGQYEQYF. CDR3 nucleotides: TGTGCCGGCAGCCAGGGACAGTACGAGCAGTACTTC.

The CDR3 loop is CASSYSGTRGEDEQFF. The CDR3 DNA is TGTGCCAGCAGTTACTCAGGGACTAGAGGGGAGGATGAGCAGTTCTTC. The chain employs TRBV6-6 and TRBJ2-1; 8 nucleotides align to TRBD2. From germline, CDR1 is MNHNY and CDR2 SVGAGI (reference sequence). Trimming at V came to 0 bases and at J to 8 bases, leaving 9 bases not matched to a gene. The CDR3 loop spans 16 amino acids.

The chain carries TRBV13 and TRBJ2-5; D is undetermined. V was clipped by 5 bases and J by 4 bases, with 14 bases between them. Germline lookup yields CDR1 PRHDT and CDR2 FYEKMQ (reference sequence). This CDR3 region has 14 residues. CDR3 sequence reads: CASSESAVRETQYF. The CDR3 bases are TGTGCCAGCAGCGAATCGGCGGTAAGAGAGACCCAGTACTTC.

The J gene is TRBJ2-2, the V gene TRBV4-3, with 7 nucleotides matching TRBD2. The CDR3 spans 17 residues. V was clipped by 1 base and J by 1 base; unmatched bases: 6. Germline CDR1 and CDR2: LGHNA and YSLEER. The CDR3 protein is CASSQGGGLVNTGELFF. DNA of the CDR3: TGCGCCAGCAGCCAAGGCGGTGGACTAGTGAACACCGGGGAGCTGTTTTTT.

This chain joins TRBV2 and TRBJ2-5, with D unresolved. Germline V gives CDR1 SNHLY, CDR2 FYNNEI. V shed 3 bases and J shed 7 bases, with 15 bases lying between them. This CDR3 has 14 residues. CDR3 bases: TGTGCCAGCAGTGATTGGTTACTTACGGGGACCCAGTACTTC. This gives the protein CASSDWLLTGTQYF.

The chain has TRBV14 and TRBJ2-3; the D is unclear. Germline V lookup: CDR1 SGHDN, CDR2 FVKESK. V shed 1 base and J shed 0 bases, with 14 bases lying between them. This CDR3 is 17 amino acids long. The CDR3 reads CASSQGFTDSSTDTQYF. Here the CDR3 DNA reads TGTGCCAGCAGCCAAGGGTTTACCGACTCTAGCACAGATACGCAGTATTTT.

V and J are TRBV10-3 and TRBJ2-7, with 8 nucleotides matching TRBD2. CDR3 length: 14 amino acids. With V trimmed by 6 bases and J by 2 bases, 6 bases remained unmatched. Germline values: CDR1 ENHRY, CDR2 SYGVKD. DNA for the CDR3: TGTGCCATCAGAGACGGGACTAGTACCTACGAGCAGTACTTC. Its protein is CAIRDGTSTYEQYF.

The rearrangement uses TRBV7-9 and TRBJ1-6; 7 nucleotides match TRBD1. Losses at the gene ends were 5 bases for V and 9 bases for J; bases not matched to a gene: 10. The V gene's germline CDR1 is SEHNR and CDR2 FQNEAQ (reference sequence). This CDR3 comprises 15 residues. CDR3 DNA sequence: TGTGCCAGCAGCCTCACAGGGGTTCGGAGTTCACCCCTCCACTTT. Translated: CASSLTGVRSSPLHF.

The chain links TRBV30 to TRBJ1-4; D unresolved. V lost 0 bases and J lost 4, with 15 bases in between. This CDR3 comprises 16 residues. Germline CDR1 GTSNPN, CDR2 SVGIG (reference sequence). In DNA, the CDR3 is TGTGCCTGGAGTGTTGGGGTCGGAGGTAATAATGAAAAACTGTTTTTT. Its protein product is CAWSVGVGGNNEKLFF.

The chain carries TRBV5-1 and TRBJ1-1, with a possible D match to TRBD1 (6 bases). Trimming shortened V by 0 bases and J by 0 bases, and 12 bases separated the two germline ends. Looked up from germline, CDR1 is SGHRS and CDR2 is YFSETQ. The CDR3 runs 16 residues. The CDR3 reads CASSLGRGEVNTEAFF. DNA for the CDR3: TGCGCCAGCAGCTTGGGCAGGGGTGAGGTGAACACTGAAGCTTTCTTT.